The clone carrying this T cell receptor (beta chain) was picked up one time. Antigen unknown. Peptide-pool stimulation followed by sequencing identified expanded antigen-specific CD4+ clonotypes in the ViraFEST assay. The authors isolated CD4+ T cells after more than eight days of culture. The infection with SARS-CoV-2 (confirmed by PCR) occurred in this person between March and December 2020. The sample is drawn from a study of vaccination effects on CD4 cells after COVID-19. The overall study: Either the BNT162b2 or mRNA-1273 vaccine was given to participants in two doses.

Study-level results: New vaccine-induced clones were the main type among post-vaccine spike-reactive clones in convalescents.

V gave up 1 base and J gave up 5 bases; unmatched junction bases: 17. Germline-derived CDR1 and CDR2 are KGHSH and LQKENI. This CDR3 comprises 19 residues. TCRdb's table, derived via immunoSEQ multiplex PCR, lists solely in-frame clones and lacks some. Of 40,000 or so clones in the sample, approximately 70% are singletons; the top ten hold roughly 30%. The V and J genes are TRBV18 and TRBJ2-5, with 9 bases fitting TRBD2. Sequenced here: CD4+ T cells from PBMCs cultured with a peptide pool, sampled before COVID-19 vaccination. This receptor was taken from a human donor who had a prior SARS-CoV-2 infection. CDR3 region: CASSPLVIGAAGGYETQYF. The CDR3 DNA follows: TGTGCCAGCTCACCACTGGTAATCGGTGCGGCGGGAGGGTATGAGACCCAGTACTTC.